This T cell receptor beta chain derives from a study of blood T cell repertoires in COVID-19. At the level of the study: Sources were T cells, B-cell-depleted T cells, or PBMCs; the material itself was cDNA or gDNA.

TCRdb keeps only in-frame clones here, not all; method: immunoSEQ multiplex PCR. The table has 55,000 or so clones, almost 85% seen once. V lost 3 bases and J lost 5; bases outside the gene matches: 4. There are 15 residues in the CDR3. Germline assignment: CDR1 KGHDR and CDR2 SFDVKD. Sequencing was carried out using peripheral blood. The rearrangement joins TRBV24-1 to TRBJ1-1; 11 nucleotides agree with TRBD1. The sequence was collected from a human donor in a cohort sampled during active COVID-19. The CDR3 region is CATSDPGQGGTEAFF. The CDR3 DNA follows: TGTGCCACCAGTGATCCGGGACAGGGGGGTACTGAAGCTTTCTTT.